This T cell receptor beta chain appears in the sequencing data of a study of blood T cell repertoires in COVID-19. The CDR3 length is 16 residues. V trimming: 1 base; J trimming: 3 bases; junction bases outside the gene matches: 6. CDR1 is MNHEY, CDR2 SVGAGI, per germline. The table came from immunoSEQ multiplex PCR; TCRdb's copy has only in-frame clones and leaves some out. The table includes about 110,000 clones, around 82% detected once. Specimen: peripheral blood. The clonotype comes from a human donor in a cohort sampled during active or convalescent COVID-19. The chain couples TRBV6-5 to TRBJ1-1; TRBD1 agrees at 9 bases. CDR3 bases: TGTGCCAGCAGTTACTACCTCGGGACAGGGTACACTGAAGCTTTCTTT. This gives the protein CASSYYLGTGYTEAFF.